This paragraph reports one T cell receptor beta chain. As yet, its antigen is unknown. Libraries were prepared by immunoSEQ multiplex PCR; TCRdb keeps only in-frame clonotypes and omits some of them. The sample holds 150,000 to 200,000 clones, around 95% seen once. CDR1 and CDR2 from the germline V gene are SEHNR and FQNEAQ (reference sequence). The CDR3 is made up of 15 amino acids. V lost 1 base, J lost 4 bases, and 6 bases stayed unmatched. This sample stems from a study of T cell responses to AZD1222 COVID-19 vaccine. Study-wide results and caveats: Spike was spanned by vaccine-associated CD4 TCRs, with dominance at 160-218 and 743-854. Baseline seropositives among AZD1222 recipients totaled only five to seven. Following two doses of AZD1222, Spike-specific TCR breadth and depth rose.

The TCR originated in an adult in good health. The sequenced sample was peripheral blood, obtained on day 0 of AZD1222 vaccination. The chain has TRBV7-9 and TRBJ1-2, with 7 nucleotides matching TRBD1. This CDR3 reads CASSLGIGTVYGYTF. The CDR3 coding sequence is TGTGCCAGCAGCTTAGGGATCGGGACAGTCTATGGCTACACCTTC.